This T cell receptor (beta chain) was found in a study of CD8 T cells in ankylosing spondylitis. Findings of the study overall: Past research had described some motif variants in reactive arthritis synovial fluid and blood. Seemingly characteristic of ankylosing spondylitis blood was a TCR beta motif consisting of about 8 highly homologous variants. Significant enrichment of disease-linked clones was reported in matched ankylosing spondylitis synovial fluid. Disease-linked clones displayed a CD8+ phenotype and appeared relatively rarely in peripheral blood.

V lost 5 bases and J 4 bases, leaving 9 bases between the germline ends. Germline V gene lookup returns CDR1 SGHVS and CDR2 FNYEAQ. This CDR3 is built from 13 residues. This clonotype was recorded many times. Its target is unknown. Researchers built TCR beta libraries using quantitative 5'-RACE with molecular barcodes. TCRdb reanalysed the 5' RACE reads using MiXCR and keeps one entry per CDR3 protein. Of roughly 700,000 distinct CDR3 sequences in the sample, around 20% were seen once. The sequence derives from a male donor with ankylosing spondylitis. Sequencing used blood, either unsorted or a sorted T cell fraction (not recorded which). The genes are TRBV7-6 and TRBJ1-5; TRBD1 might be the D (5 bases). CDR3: CASSLGENQPQHF. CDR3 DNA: TGTGCCAGCAGCCTGGGGGAAAATCAGCCCCAGCATTTT.